These T cell receptor beta chains were read from a single sample in a study of T-cell reconstitution after alpha-beta-depleted transplantation in children. TCRdb independently ran MiXCR on the PCR reads; one entry per CDR3 protein. The sample includes 350,000 to 450,000 distinct CDR3 sequences, about a fifth of them seen just once. Material: PBMCs from the stem cell graft donor, obtained from the stem cell graft. The source is a human donor who donated a stem cell graft to a child with acute myeloid leukemia. CDR3s include the opening cysteine and the closing phenylalanine or tryptophan. D genes are given only for firm matches. The listing skips clone size in some rows; elsewhere it reads once, few, many or a size class.

>TRBV12-3/TRBV12-4|TRBJ2-7|-|many|15
TGTGCCAGCAGTTTAGGGGCTGGAGTGGCTTACGAGCAGTACTTC
CASSLGAGVAYEQYF
>TRBV12-3/TRBV12-4|TRBJ1-2|-|-|14
TGTGCCAGCAGTACACGGACAGTTAACTATGGCTACACCTTC
CASSTRTVNYGYTF
>TRBV7-2|TRBJ2-5|TRBD1|many|14
TGTGCCAGCAGCTTGGACAGGGGGCGCGAGACCCAGTACTTC
CASSLDRGRETQYF
>TRBV20-1|TRBJ2-7|-|few|14
TGCAGTGCAGCTCCCACCGGGACCGCCTACGAGCAGTACTTC
CSAAPTGTAYEQYF
>TRBV28|TRBJ2-7|-|-|12
TGTGCCAGCAGACGTCTGGGCTACGAGCAGTACTTC
CASRRLGYEQYF
>TRBV5-6|TRBJ2-7|-|once|14
TGTGCCAGCAGAACCGGGCCAGTAGCCTACGAGCAGTACTTC
CASRTGPVAYEQYF
>TRBV6-2/TRBV6-3|TRBJ2-1|-|-|12
TGTGCCAGCAGTTACCCAAACAATGAGCAGTTCTTC
CASSYPNNEQFF
>TRBV10-3|TRBJ2-7|-|-|13
TGTGCCATCAGTGAGTCGACGGTCCGCGGTCAGTACTTC
CAISESTVRGQYF
>TRBV6-5|TRBJ2-5|-|-|12
TGTGCCAGCCAGGCAGCCCCAGAGACCCAGTACTTC
CASQAAPETQYF
>TRBV29-1|TRBJ2-2|-|few|13
TGCAGCGTCGTCAGGGTTGGGGCCGGGGAGCTGTTTTTT
CSVVRVGAGELFF
>TRBV12-3/TRBV12-4|TRBJ1-6|-|-|15
TGTGCCAGCAGTTTTATGGGCGAAGGGAATTCACCCCTCCACTTT
CASSFMGEGNSPLHF
>TRBV29-1|TRBJ2-2|-|many|15
TGCAGCGTTAGGGGTCAGGCTACGAACACCGGGGAGCTGTTTTTT
CSVRGQATNTGELFF